The T cell receptor (beta chain) under discussion was sequenced for a study of shared clonotypes between healthy human individuals. Sequenced by immunoSEQ multiplex PCR; TCRdb stores in-frame clones only, minus some. The profile shows over a million clones, 75% to 80% of them singletons. Per germline, CDR1 SGDLS and CDR2 YYNGEE. V shed 4 bases, J shed 6 bases, and the junction held 6 bases outside the gene matches. The CDR3 contains 13 residues. Sequencing used memory CD4+ T cells from PBMCs. The subset denotes: CD45RA-negative fraction. The sequence derives from a man aged 18 to 30 in good health. Some clones in this sample may be carry-over from other donors' samples. This chain links TRBV9 with TRBJ2-7, with 8 positions matching TRBD1. The CDR3 region is CASSLDRGGEQYF. In nucleotides, the CDR3 is TGTGCCAGCAGCCTCGACAGGGGTGGCGAGCAGTACTTC.